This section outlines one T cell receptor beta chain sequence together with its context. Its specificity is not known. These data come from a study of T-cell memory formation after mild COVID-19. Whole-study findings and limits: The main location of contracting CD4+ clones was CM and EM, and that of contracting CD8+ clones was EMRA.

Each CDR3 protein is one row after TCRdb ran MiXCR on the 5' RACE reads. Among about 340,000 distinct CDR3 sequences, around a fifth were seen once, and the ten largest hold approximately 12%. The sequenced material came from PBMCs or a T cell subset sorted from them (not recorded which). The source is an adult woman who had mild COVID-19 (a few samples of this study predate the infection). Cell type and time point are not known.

In nucleotides, the CDR3 is TGTGCCAGCGGGACCGGGGGGATACAGACCCAGTACTTC. This translates into CASGTGGIQTQYF. The chain carries TRBV5-5 and TRBJ2-5; 7 nucleotides agree with TRBD2. This CDR3 has 13 residues. Germline V gives CDR1 SGHKS, CDR2 YYEKEE (reference sequence). V lost 7 bases to trimming and J lost 6 bases; unmatched junction nucleotides: 9.